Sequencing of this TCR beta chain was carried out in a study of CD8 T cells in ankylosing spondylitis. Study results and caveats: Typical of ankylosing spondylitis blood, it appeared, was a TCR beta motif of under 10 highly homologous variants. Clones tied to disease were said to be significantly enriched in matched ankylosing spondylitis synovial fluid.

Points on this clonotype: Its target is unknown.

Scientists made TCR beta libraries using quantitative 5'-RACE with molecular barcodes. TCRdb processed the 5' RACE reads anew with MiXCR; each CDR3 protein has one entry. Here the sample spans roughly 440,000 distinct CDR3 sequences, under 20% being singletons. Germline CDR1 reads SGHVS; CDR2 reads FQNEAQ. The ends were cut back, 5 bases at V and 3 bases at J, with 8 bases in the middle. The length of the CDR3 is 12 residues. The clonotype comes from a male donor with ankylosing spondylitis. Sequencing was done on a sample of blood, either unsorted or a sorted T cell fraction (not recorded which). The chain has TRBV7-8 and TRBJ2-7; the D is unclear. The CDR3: CASSPLVYEQYF. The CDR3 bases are TGTGCCAGCAGCCCCCTGGTCTACGAGCAGTACTTC.